A single sample gave rise to the 27 T cell receptor beta chains below, sequenced in a study of synovial regulatory T cells in juvenile arthritis. Clones were sequenced by immunoSEQ multiplex PCR, and TCRdb holds only the in-frame ones, with some missing. This sample's table reports roughly 9,200 clones. Sequencing was done on a sample of Treg cells from blood. Subset specified: remaining (HLA-DR-negative) circulating blood Treg cells. These receptors were taken from a donor younger than 30 with juvenile idiopathic arthritis.

The gene calls are TRBV5-1 and TRBJ2-5. Germline-derived CDR1 and CDR2 are SGHRS and YFSETQ. The CDR3 runs to 14 residues. No DNA sequence was recorded. The CDR3 sequence is CASSLRPVTETQYF.

The rearrangement links TRBV2 to TRBJ1-5; TCRdb proposes TRBD1, but this gene call is untestable without DNA. Per germline, CDR1 SNHLY and CDR2 FYNNEI. The CDR3 contains 19 residues. No DNA sequence is on record. The CDR3 sequence is CASSEALGTGGYLGQPQHF. The full variable domain, completed using reference TRBV2 and TRBJ1-5, is EPEVTQTPSHQVTQMGQEVILRCVPISNHLYFYWYRQILGQKVEFLVSFYNNEISEKSEIFDDQFSVERPDGSNFTLKIRSTKLEDSAMYFCASSEALGTGGYLGQPQHFGDGTRLSIL.

The chain combines TRBV5-1 with TRBJ2-1. The germline CDR1 and CDR2 sequences are SGHRS and YFSETQ. The CDR3 is 15 residues long. DNA for this receptor is not on file. CDR3 protein: CASSLVLGRANEQFF.

The V gene is TRBV28, the J gene TRBJ1-5. Germline CDR1 reads MDHEN; CDR2 reads SYDVKM. The CDR3 extends over 15 amino acids. DNA is not on record. CDR3 sequence reads: CASVARRVGGQPQHF. The whole variable domain, filled in from reference TRBV28 and TRBJ1-5, reads DVKVTQSSRYLVKRTGEKVFLECVQDMDHENMFWYRQDPGLGLRLIYFSYDVKMKEKGDIPEGYSVSREKKERFSLILESASTNQTSMYLCASVARRVGGQPQHFGDGTRLSIL.

The chain uses TRBV10-3 and TRBJ2-7; lacking DNA, the TRBD2 call made by TCRdb goes unchecked. CDR1 and CDR2 (germline): ENHRY, SYGVKD. The CDR3 is 18 residues long. The protein alone is recorded here. The CDR3 sequence: CAISDVVASGQDSYEQYF.

The chain is built from TRBV29-1 and TRBJ2-3; TCRdb outputs TRBD1, but without DNA this stays unchecked. The germline gives CDR1 SQVTM, CDR2 ANQGSEA. This CDR3 is built from 12 residues. There is no recorded DNA. CDR3 residues: CSTDRETDTQYF.

This chain uses TRBV29-1 with TRBJ2-7; no DNA is available, so the TRBD1 call from TCRdb remains unchecked. The CDR3 has 15 residues. Only the protein is on record. CDR1 is SQVTM and CDR2 is ANQGSEA in the germline V gene. This chain's CDR3 is CSVALGTASTYEQYF.

This chain joins TRBV7-9 and TRBJ2-7; the D call from TCRdb, TRBD1, cannot be confirmed without DNA. This CDR3 comprises 15 residues. The protein alone is recorded here. Germline lookup yields CDR1 SEHNR and CDR2 FQNEAQ (reference sequence). CDR3 in amino acids: CASSVGQGETYEQYF.

The rearrangement links TRBV5-1 to TRBJ1-2. CDR1 and CDR2 (germline): SGHRS, YFSETQ. This CDR3 is 15 amino acids long. The record lacks a DNA sequence. This CDR3 is CASSPLNGGRQSYTF.

J is TRBJ1-2 and V is TRBV5-4; TCRdb designates TRBD1, a call that cannot be tested without DNA. This CDR3 region has 15 residues. No DNA is recorded. Germline V gene sequence: CDR1 SGHNT, CDR2 YYREEE (reference sequence). CDR3 sequence: CASSFGQGRVHGYTF.

The chain uses TRBV30 and TRBJ1-1. Germline-derived CDR1 and CDR2 are GTSNPN and SVGIG (reference sequence). This CDR3 has 12 amino acids. DNA is not on record. The CDR3 protein is CAWTRMNTEAFF.

This sequence joins TRBV2 and TRBJ2-7; TCRdb returns TRBD1, unconfirmable since there is no DNA. Germline CDR1 reads SNHLY; CDR2 reads FYNNEI. The CDR3 has 14 amino acids. No DNA is recorded. The CDR3 region is CASGGTVSSYEQYF.

The chain is built from TRBV19 and TRBJ2-6; TCRdb indicates TRBD2, and absent DNA this call remains unverified. The CDR3 is made up of 16 amino acids. No DNA appears here. CDR1 and CDR2 (germline): LNHDA, SQIVND (reference sequence). Here the CDR3 reads CASSSRLATGANVLTF.

The rearrangement joins TRBV7-2 to TRBJ2-1; TCRdb's D call, TRBD1, is unchecked because there is no DNA. The CDR3 sequence is 14 residues long. There is no recorded DNA. Germline values: CDR1 SGHTA, CDR2 FQGNSA. CDR3 region: CASRSPGQGTGQFF.

The rearrangement links TRBV18 to TRBJ1-3; the TCRdb call, TRBD1, lacks DNA for checking. CDR3 size: 16 residues. The DNA is not on file. Per germline, CDR1 KGHSH and CDR2 LQKENI. The CDR3 loop reads CASSLSQAHSGNTIYF.

The chain links TRBV28 to TRBJ2-7. Germline V gene lookup returns CDR1 MDHEN and CDR2 SYDVKM. This CDR3 region has 11 residues. DNA was not recorded. This CDR3 reads CASSLWSEQYF.

The rearrangement joins TRBV5-1 to TRBJ2-1. Germline CDR1 and CDR2: SGHRS and YFSETQ. This CDR3 is built from 15 residues. No DNA is given. CDR3 in amino acids: CASSLDSVLYNEQFF.

The J gene is TRBJ1-5, the V gene TRBV2; there is no DNA to check the TCRdb D call of TRBD1. Per the germline V gene, CDR1 is SNHLY and CDR2 is FYNNEI. There are 14 residues in the CDR3. No nucleotide data were recorded. The chain's CDR3 is CASEGTGLNQPQHF. Drawing the rest from reference TRBV2 and TRBJ1-5, the complete variable domain is EPEVTQTPSHQVTQMGQEVILRCVPISNHLYFYWYRQILGQKVEFLVSFYNNEISEKSEIFDDQFSVERPDGSNFTLKIRSTKLEDSAMYFCASEGTGLNQPQHFGDGTRLSIL.

The gene calls are TRBV2 and TRBJ1-1; the TCRdb call, TRBD1, lacks DNA for checking. CDR3 length: 13 amino acids. The coding DNA is unavailable. Germline-derived CDR1 and CDR2 are SNHLY and FYNNEI. CDR3: CASSEGVDSKAFF.

The chain couples TRBV10-2 to TRBJ1-5. CDR1 and CDR2 from the germline V gene are WSHSY and SAAADI. CDR3 size: 15 residues. DNA is not recorded here. The chain's CDR3 is CASSLSSNLNQPQHF.

The CDR3 here is CASSLGGGNQPQHF. V usage is TRBV27 and J usage is TRBJ1-5. The CDR3 runs 14 residues. No DNA is given. CDR1 MNHEY and CDR2 SMNVEV come from the germline V gene (reference sequence).

This chain's CDR3 is CASSDQGPYEQYF. The chain has TRBV18 and TRBJ2-7; absent DNA, TCRdb's TRBD1 call cannot be checked. The CDR3 covers 13 residues. No DNA sequence was recorded. From germline, CDR1 is KGHSH and CDR2 LQKENI.

J is TRBJ2-4 and V is TRBV11-3; absent DNA, TCRdb's TRBD1 call cannot be checked. The length of the CDR3 is 20 residues. Only the protein is on record. Germline CDR1 and CDR2: SGHNT and YENEEA. This CDR3 reads CASSPGTGALEGVAKNIQYF.

The rearrangement links TRBV4-1 to TRBJ1-5; without DNA, the TCRdb call of TRBD1 cannot be checked. The CDR3 is 14 amino acids. Only the protein is available. CDR1 is MGHRA and CDR2 is YSYEKL in the germline V gene. The CDR3: CASSQTGYNQPQHF.

This rearrangement joins TRBV6-1 to TRBJ1-5; TCRdb's D call of TRBD1 is untestable without DNA. The CDR3 consists of 16 residues. DNA is not recorded here. Germline lookup yields CDR1 MNHNS and CDR2 SASEGT. CDR3 amino acids: CASSGRQGHVNQPQHF.

This chain connects TRBV29-1 to TRBJ1-2. There are 11 residues in the CDR3. No coding sequence is recorded. Germline V gene data show CDR1 as SQVTM and CDR2 as ANQGSEA. This CDR3 is CSVGPSYGYTF.

This clone is identified as medium-sized from frequency. CDR3 loop: CASSLQGSGANVLTF. V usage is TRBV5-8 and J usage is TRBJ2-6. The CDR3 is made up of 15 amino acids. DNA was not recorded. The V gene's germline CDR1 is SGHTS and CDR2 YDEGEE.